The 29 T cell receptor beta chains in this list originate from one sample, sequenced in a study of CXCR3-negative and CXCR3-positive naive CD8 T cells. The TRB cDNA libraries were prepared by 5' RACE with UMI labels. TCRdb reprocessed the 5' RACE reads; each CDR3 protein has one entry and no DNA is given. The ten top clones account for approximately 1.6%, within a sample of fewer than 55,000 distinct CDR3 sequences. The sample was naive CXCR3- CD8+ T cells from blood. Documented subset: CD45RO-CCR7+CD27+CD95- naive CD8+ T cells lacking CXCR3 (TNR3-). These receptors all come from a human donor in good health. Some clones in this sample may be carry-over from other donors' samples.

The J gene is TRBJ2-7, the V gene TRBV27; TCRdb's D call of TRBD1 is untestable without DNA. CDR1 is MNHEY, CDR2 SMNVEV, per germline (reference sequence). The CDR3 extends over 14 amino acids. The CDR3 loop reads CASSFEQGHYEQYF.

This chain links TRBV7-9 with TRBJ1-6. The CDR3 runs 11 residues. CDR1 and CDR2 from the germline V gene are SEHNR and FQNEAQ (reference sequence). The CDR3 protein is CASSLSSPLHF.

The V call is TRBV20-1, the J call TRBJ2-7; TCRdb outputs TRBD1, but without DNA this stays unchecked. Germline CDR1 DFQATT, CDR2 SNEGSKA (reference sequence). There are 13 residues in the CDR3. CDR3 residues: CSARGSEAYEQYF.

The chain has TRBV18 and TRBJ1-5; TCRdb returns TRBD1, unconfirmable since there is no DNA. This CDR3 spans 15 amino acids. Germline loops: CDR1 KGHSH, CDR2 LQKENI. CDR3 in amino acids: CASSPPGTGDQPQHF.

The chain joins TRBV6-2 or TRBV6-3 to TRBJ1-6. The CDR3 has 14 amino acids. Germline CDR1 MNHEY, CDR2 SVGEGT. This CDR3 reads CASSYSGDNSPLHF.

The chain uses TRBV6-1 and TRBJ1-2; TCRdb designates TRBD1, a call that cannot be tested without DNA. CDR1 and CDR2 from the germline V gene are MNHNS and SASEGT. This CDR3 has 14 amino acids. CDR3 sequence reads: CASSGQGRNYGYTF.

The genes are TRBV29-1 and TRBJ2-7; TCRdb selects TRBD1, and the lack of DNA leaves this call unchecked. The length of the CDR3 is 11 residues. The V gene's germline CDR1 is SQVTM and CDR2 ANQGSEA. The chain's CDR3 is CSVVGGYEQYF.

The chain uses TRBV2 and TRBJ1-1; TCRdb reports TRBD1, a call that lacks DNA to check it against. The CDR3 length is 15 residues. CDR1 and CDR2 from the germline V gene are SNHLY and FYNNEI. The CDR3 here is CASSLLDRAVTEAFF.

V usage is TRBV4-2 and J usage is TRBJ1-1; TCRdb selects TRBD1, and the lack of DNA leaves this call unchecked. Per the germline V gene, CDR1 is LGHNA and CDR2 is YNFKEQ. This CDR3 is 14 amino acids long. The CDR3: CASSQVAGYTEAFF.

The genes are TRBV7-9 and TRBJ2-2; with no DNA, the TCRdb D assignment of TRBD2 cannot be verified. The CDR3 runs 17 residues. CDR1 and CDR2 (germline): SEHNR, FQNEAQ (reference sequence). CDR3 sequence reads: CASSPGPPQREAGELFF.

The V gene is TRBV6-5, the J gene TRBJ2-1; TCRdb indicates TRBD1, and absent DNA this call remains unverified. The V gene's germline CDR1 is MNHEY and CDR2 SVGAGI. The CDR3 length is 15 residues. The CDR3 reads CASSYSTGGGAWQFF.

J is TRBJ2-1 and V is TRBV12-3 or TRBV12-4; TCRdb's D call, TRBD2, is unchecked because there is no DNA. The CDR3 totals 16 residues. CDR3 in amino acids: CASISWEAGAYNEQFF.

The CDR3: CSVERGTWQYF. The chain employs TRBV29-1 and TRBJ2-7; TCRdb picks TRBD1, but there is no DNA to check that call. Germline-derived CDR1 and CDR2 are SQVTM and ANQGSEA. The CDR3 covers 11 residues.

This chain uses TRBV15 with TRBJ1-1. Germline V gene sequence: CDR1 LNHNV, CDR2 YYDKDF (reference sequence). The CDR3 sequence is 14 residues long. The chain's CDR3 is CATRDRAGGTEAFF. Supplemented by reference TRBV15 and TRBJ1-1, the full variable domain reads DAMVIQNPRYQVTQFGKPVTLSCSQTLNHNVMYWYQQKSSQAPKLLFHYYDKDFNNEADTPDNFQSRRPNTSFCFLDIRSPGLGDTAMYLCATRDRAGGTEAFFGQGTRLTVV.

The chain links TRBV28 to TRBJ2-7; TCRdb proposes TRBD1, but this gene call is untestable without DNA. The CDR3 runs 13 residues. The germline gives CDR1 MDHEN, CDR2 SYDVKM. CDR3: CASSSPSSYEQYF.

J is TRBJ2-7 and V is TRBV20-1; the TRBD1 assignment by TCRdb is unverifiable without DNA. Germline CDR1 reads DFQATT; CDR2 reads SNEGSKA (reference sequence). This CDR3 contains 14 residues. CDR3 residues: CSARLLGQGYEQYF.

This chain links TRBV9 with TRBJ2-1; TCRdb's D call, TRBD2, is unchecked because there is no DNA. The CDR3 is made up of 15 amino acids. Germline V CDR1 and CDR2: SGDLS, YYNGEE. This chain's CDR3 is CASSAGLDLGNEQFF.

The rearrangement joins TRBV12-3 or TRBV12-4 to TRBJ2-5; with no DNA, the TCRdb D assignment of TRBD2 cannot be verified. This CDR3 has 16 residues. The CDR3 here is CASSLYGRGGRESQYF.

The J gene is TRBJ2-2, the V gene TRBV29-1; TCRdb designates TRBD2, a call that cannot be tested without DNA. This CDR3 has 14 amino acids. Germline CDR1 is SQVTM and CDR2 is ANQGSEA. This CDR3 reads CSVERDASTGELLF.

V gene TRBV29-1 combines with J gene TRBJ2-1. CDR1 SQVTM and CDR2 ANQGSEA come from the germline V gene. This CDR3 is built from 11 residues. The CDR3 sequence is CSVVSYNEQFF.

V usage is TRBV28 and J usage is TRBJ2-5; TCRdb outputs TRBD1, but without DNA this stays unchecked. The CDR3 spans 15 residues. Germline CDR1 and CDR2: MDHEN and SYDVKM. The CDR3 reads CASSSMLDNQETQYF.

This chain joins TRBV5-1 and TRBJ2-1; the D call of TRBD2 rests on TCRdb alone, since no DNA is present to check it. CDR1 is SGHRS and CDR2 is YFSETQ in the germline V gene. The CDR3 length is 14 residues. The CDR3: CASSLEDGALEQFF. The variable domain in full, completed from reference TRBV5-1 and TRBJ2-1, reads KAGVTQTPRYLIKTRGQQVTLSCSPISGHRSVSWYQQTPGQGLQFLFEYFSETQRNKGNFPGRFSGRQFSNSRSEMNVSTLELGDSALYLCASSLEDGALEQFFGPGTRLTVL.

This chain connects TRBV7-9 to TRBJ2-5; the D call from TCRdb, TRBD2, cannot be confirmed without DNA. This CDR3 contains 17 residues. The germline V gene has CDR1 SEHNR and CDR2 FQNEAQ (reference sequence). The CDR3 here is CASSSPSGGTYEETQYF.

This chain uses TRBV30 with TRBJ2-2; with no DNA, the TCRdb D assignment of TRBD1 cannot be verified. The germline V gene has CDR1 GTSNPN and CDR2 SVGIG (reference sequence). This CDR3 is 14 amino acids long. CDR3 sequence: CAWTTGGVRGELFF.

This sequence joins TRBV20-1 and TRBJ1-1. From germline, CDR1 is DFQATT and CDR2 SNEGSKA (reference sequence). The CDR3 has 14 amino acids. CDR3 sequence: CSAPNNPEDTEAFF.

This CDR3 reads CASSEYFPGARDTGELFF. The chain links TRBV25-1 to TRBJ2-2; the TCRdb D gene call, TRBD1, has no DNA to confirm it. CDR1 MGHDK and CDR2 SYGVNS come from the germline V gene. CDR3 length: 18 amino acids.

The chain links TRBV28 to TRBJ2-2; TCRdb proposes TRBD1, but this gene call is untestable without DNA. The CDR3 sequence is 16 residues long. CDR1 is MDHEN, CDR2 SYDVKM, per germline. CDR3 amino acids: CASSSTGTGITGELFF.

The chain is built from TRBV3-1 and TRBJ2-3. Germline V gives CDR1 LGHDT, CDR2 YNNKEL (reference sequence). The CDR3 is made up of 11 amino acids. CDR3 residues: CASSQGRTQYF.

This sequence joins TRBV5-1 and TRBJ1-1; the D call from TCRdb, TRBD1, cannot be confirmed without DNA. The germline V gene has CDR1 SGHRS and CDR2 YFSETQ. The CDR3 totals 11 residues. The CDR3 reads CASKEGAAAFF.